This T cell receptor (beta chain) was obtained from a study of blood T cell repertoires in COVID-19. This clone was observed a few times. The data were produced by immunoSEQ multiplex PCR, yet TCRdb's version contains in-frame clones alone and is incomplete. The table shows about 210,000 clones, with almost 85% occurring only once. Germline CDR1 MNHEY, CDR2 SMNVEV (reference sequence). This CDR3 contains 14 residues. V was clipped by 3 bases and J by 8 bases, with 16 bases between them. Sequences were obtained from peripheral blood. The TCR sequence derives from a woman aged 50 to 60 with active or convalescent COVID-19. V is TRBV27 and J is TRBJ1-1, with D possibly TRBD1 on 6 matching bases. CDR3 amino acids: CASSLARGVSEAFF. The DNA for the CDR3 is TGTGCCAGCAGTTTGGCCAGGGGAGTTAGCGAAGCTTTCTTT.